A single sample gave rise to the 14 T cell receptor beta chains below, sequenced in a study of spatial heterogeneity in lung cancer. Time point: sample taken at primary tumor resection. TCRdb reanalysed the 5' RACE reads using MiXCR and keeps one entry per CDR3 protein. Of 50,000 to 75,000 distinct CDR3 sequences in the sample, about 6.3% were seen once. Sample: PBMCs, taken at surgery. These TCRs come from a female donor with early-stage non-small cell lung cancer.

This clonotype was observed at least ten times. The V and J genes are TRBV24-1 and TRBJ1-2; no definite D call. CDR1 is KGHDR and CDR2 is SFDVKD in the germline V gene. The CDR3 extends over 14 amino acids. V was clipped by 5 bases and J by 2 bases, with 11 bases between them. This CDR3 is CATSVDTENYGYTF. The CDR3 DNA follows: TGTGCCACCAGTGTCGACACCGAAAACTATGGCTACACCTTC.

This clonotype appeared many times. The chain employs TRBV28 and TRBJ1-2, with D possibly matching TRBD1 (6 bases). The V end lost 5 bases, the J end lost 5 bases, and 12 bases lay between the germline ends. CDR1 and CDR2 (germline): MDHEN, SYDVKM. The CDR3 has 13 residues. CDR3 nucleotides: TGTGCCAGCAGTGGGGGGGCGCTTTATGGCTACACCTTC. Translated, it gives CASSGGALYGYTF.

This clonotype was detected ten times or more. The CDR3 protein is CASSPPGQSNEKLFF. In DNA form, the CDR3 reads TGTGCCAGCAGCCCCCCGGGACAGAGTAATGAAAAACTGTTTTTT. V is TRBV5-5 and J is TRBJ1-4; TRBD1 aligns across 7 bases. The J segment lost 4 bases and the V segment lost 4 bases, leaving 7 bases of the junction unmatched. In germline, CDR1 is SGHKS, CDR2 YYEKEE (reference sequence). This CDR3 region has 15 residues.

In this sample, this clonotype turned up a few times. This chain joins TRBV7-2 and TRBJ2-1; tentatively, D is TRBD2 (7 bases). The CDR3 has 17 residues. Per germline, CDR1 SGHTA and CDR2 FQGNSA. V shed 5 bases and J shed 10 bases, with 27 bases lying between them. The CDR3 bases are TGTGCCAGCAGCCCGGGACCCACAGGGAGCGGGAATGCAGAGCAGTTCTTC. Amino acids: CASSPGPTGSGNAEQFF.

This clonotype was seen many times. Here the CDR3 reads CATSDAGTGGFGNEQFF. The CDR3 coding sequence is TGTGCCACCAGTGACGCCGGGACAGGGGGTTTTGGCAATGAGCAGTTCTTC. This sequence joins TRBV24-1 and TRBJ2-1, with 11 bases that match TRBD1. After removal of 4 bases from V and 6 bases from J, the junction contained 10 bases not matched to a gene. The germline CDR1 and CDR2 sequences are KGHDR and SFDVKD. This CDR3 is built from 17 residues.

This clonotype was seen a few times. The rearrangement links TRBV3-1 to TRBJ2-7, with TRBD2 matching over 12 bases. Germline CDR1 reads LGHDT; CDR2 reads YNNKEL (reference sequence). V was clipped by 3 bases and J by 4 bases; unmatched bases: 4. This CDR3 is 15 amino acids long. The CDR3 nucleotides are TGTGCCAGCAGCCATGGGCTAGCGGGAGGGTACGAGCAGTACTTC. This translates into CASSHGLAGGYEQYF.

This clonotype was seen a handful of times. This rearrangement joins TRBV6-5 to TRBJ1-2; 8 nucleotides agree with TRBD1. Germline CDR1 reads MNHEY; CDR2 reads SVGAGI. The CDR3 sequence is 15 residues long. Unmatched junction bases numbered 8, after V lost 4 bases and J lost 4 bases. CDR3 amino acids: CASSSADRVVYGYTF. The CDR3 DNA reads TGTGCCAGCAGTTCCGCGGACAGGGTTGTCTATGGCTACACCTTC.

The table lists this clonotype with a few counts. The CDR3 loop is CASSWRKGTGEQETQYF. CDR3 nucleotides: TGTGCCAGCAGCTGGAGAAAGGGGACAGGTGAACAAGAGACCCAGTACTTC. J is TRBJ2-5 and V is TRBV7-2, with 8 bases lining up with TRBD1. The V segment lost 4 bases and the J segment 2 bases; nucleotides outside the gene matches: 12. This CDR3 has 17 amino acids. CDR1 is SGHTA, CDR2 FQGNSA, per germline.

This clonotype came up many times. The chain uses TRBV5-1 and TRBJ2-3; possibly TRBD1 or TRBD2 for D (5 bases each). CDR1 and CDR2 (germline): SGHRS, YFSETQ. The CDR3 is made up of 14 amino acids. V lost 0 bases and J lost 2, with 7 bases in between. The DNA for the CDR3 is TGCGCCAGCAGCTTGGAGGGGACCACAGATACGCAGTATTTT. This gives the protein CASSLEGTTDTQYF. Complete variable domain (other parts from reference TRBV5-1 and TRBJ2-3): KAGVTQTPRYLIKTRGQQVTLSCSPISGHRSVSWYQQTPGQGLQFLFEYFSETQRNKGNFPGRFSGRQFSNSRSEMNVSTLELGDSALYLCASSLEGTTDTQYFGPGTRLTVL.

The rearrangement links TRBV27 to TRBJ2-5; 11 nucleotides match TRBD2. The CDR3 has 14 amino acids. J was trimmed by 5 bases and V by 2 bases; bases with no gene match: 1. Germline values: CDR1 MNHEY, CDR2 SMNVEV (reference sequence). In DNA, the CDR3 is TGTGCCAGCAGTTTAGGGACTAGCGGTGAGACCCAGTACTTC. The encoded protein is CASSLGTSGETQYF.

This clonotype came up a few times. V is TRBV7-2 and J is TRBJ2-2, with D uncertain. Germline CDR1 and CDR2: SGHTA and FQGNSA. The CDR3 runs 11 residues. The ends were cut back, 3 bases at V and 6 bases at J, with 2 bases in the middle. The CDR3 DNA follows: TGTGCCAGCAGCTTTGCCGGGGAGCTGTTTTTT. Its translation: CASSFAGELFF.

Many counts were recorded for this clonotype. The chain couples TRBV9 to TRBJ2-2; either TRBD1 or TRBD2 may fit D (6 bases each). This CDR3 is 15 amino acids long. The V gene's germline CDR1 is SGDLS and CDR2 YYNGEE. The V and J ends lost 2 bases and 6 bases respectively, with 14 bases between them. For the CDR3, the DNA is TGTGCCAGCAGCGTTACAGGGAGGAGGGCCGGGGAGCTGTTTTTT. Residues: CASSVTGRRAGELFF.

The V gene is TRBV20-1, the J gene TRBJ1-1, with TRBD1 identical over 8 bases. The J segment lost 3 bases and the V segment lost 5 bases, leaving 8 bases of the junction unmatched. The CDR3 loop spans 14 amino acids. Germline V gene lookup returns CDR1 DFQATT and CDR2 SNEGSKA (reference sequence). The chain's CDR3 is CSAPPGTGYTEAFF. The CDR3 DNA reads TGCAGTGCTCCCCCGGGGACAGGCTACACTGAAGCTTTCTTT.

Many counts were recorded for this clonotype. The rearrangement links TRBV6-2 or TRBV6-3 to TRBJ1-1; a possible D gene is TRBD1 (6 bases). The V gene's germline CDR1 is MNHEY and CDR2 SVGEGT. V lost 5 bases and J 7 bases, leaving 20 bases between the germline ends. CDR3 size: 15 residues. The DNA of the CDR3 is TGTGCCAGCAGTGACGCTCAGGACAGACTAATTGAAGCTTTCTTT. Translating gives CASSDAQDRLIEAFF.